This T cell receptor beta chain was sequenced during a study of blood T cell repertoires in COVID-19. About the research overall: From T cells, B-cell-depleted T cells, or PBMCs came the material, which was cDNA or gDNA.

Trimming removed 2 bases at V and 9 bases at J, with 11 bases between. This CDR3 region has 12 residues. The germline gives CDR1 GTSNPN, CDR2 SVGIG (reference sequence). This clone was picked up a small number of times. Cohorts were assigned according to the clinical history that participants reported. Recovered status in Cohort 3 required two negative PCRs, clearance, or symptom resolution. Clones were sequenced by immunoSEQ multiplex PCR, and TCRdb holds only the in-frame ones, with some missing. The profile shows 250,000 to 300,000 clones, roughly 86% of them singletons. This chain links TRBV30 with TRBJ2-1; the D is unclear. The source of this sequence is a woman in her sixties or seventies who had recovered from COVID-19. Sequencing used PBMCs or T cells enriched from blood (not recorded which). The CDR3 nucleotides are TGTGCCTGGAGTACCCCAGGCAGTGAGCAGTTCTTC. Translation gives CAWSTPGSEQFF.